Listed below are T cell receptor beta chains from one sample, sequenced in a study of blood T cells in healthy people across ages. TCRdb independently ran MiXCR on the 5' RACE reads; one entry per CDR3 protein. The sample consists of hundreds of thousands of distinct CDR3 sequences, less than 80% of them appearing once. Input material: blood. Receptors originate from a man aged 25-40 years in good health. CDR3s include the opening cysteine and the closing phenylalanine or tryptophan. D genes are given only for firm matches. Part of the rows lack a size; the others show once, few, many or a class for expanded clones.

clone size | J gene | D gene | V gene | CDR3 protein | CDR3 DNA
once | TRBJ1-2 | - | TRBV6-6 | CASTSVIGYTF | TGTGCCAGCACCAGCGTTATCGGCTACACCTTC
- | TRBJ2-4 | - | TRBV11-2 | CASSLEGRNVNIQYF | TGTGCCAGCAGCTTAGAGGGTCGGAATGTGAACATTCAGTACTTC
- | TRBJ2-5 | - | TRBV15 | CATSPPGETQYF | TGTGCCACCAGCCCCCCTGGGGAGACCCAGTACTTC
- | TRBJ2-4 | - | TRBV2 | CASSSGTLAYIQYF | TGTGCCAGCAGCTCAGGGACCCTAGCGTACATTCAGTACTTC
few | TRBJ2-5 | TRBD1 | TRBV6-6 | CASSSGTGRATQYF | TGTGCCAGCAGTTCCGGGACAGGGAGGGCGACCCAGTACTTC
- | TRBJ1-5 | - | TRBV12-3/TRBV12-4 | CASSLNLGSNQPQHF | TGTGCCAGCAGTTTAAATCTTGGCAGCAATCAGCCCCAGCATTTT
- | TRBJ2-1 | - | TRBV27 | CASSFGGGATREQFF | TGTGCCAGCAGTTTCGGTGGGGGGGCAACACGGGAGCAGTTCTTC
few | TRBJ2-1 | TRBD2 | TRBV11-3 | CASSVSGGSHNEQFF | TGTGCCAGCAGCGTTAGCGGGGGCAGTCACAATGAGCAGTTCTTC
- | TRBJ2-3 | - | TRBV29-1 | CSVDDPEKSIDTQYF | TGCAGCGTTGATGATCCCGAGAAAAGCATAGATACGCAGTATTTT
- | TRBJ2-3 | TRBD2 | TRBV7-9 | CAGGGASSTDTQYF | TGTGCCGGGGGAGGGGCTTCTAGCACAGATACGCAGTATTTT
- | TRBJ2-1 | TRBD2 | TRBV9 | CASSPFSRLAGDYNEQFF | TGTGCCAGCAGCCCTTTCTCCCGACTAGCGGGAGACTACAATGAGCAGTTCTTC
- | TRBJ1-6 | - | TRBV12-3/TRBV12-4 | CASSFSGESPLHF | TGTGCCAGCAGTTTCTCAGGGGAATCACCCCTCCACTTT
- | TRBJ2-2 | - | TRBV4-3 | CASSQVTGTNTGELFF | TGCGCCAGCAGCCAAGTAACAGGGACGAACACCGGGGAGCTGTTTTTT
- | TRBJ1-1 | - | TRBV7-2 | CASSAHRASEAFF | TGTGCCAGCAGCGCCCACAGGGCCTCTGAAGCTTTCTTT
many | TRBJ2-7 | - | TRBV10-3 | CAISGMGQGSHYEQYF | TGTGCCATCAGCGGGATGGGCCAAGGGTCTCACTACGAGCAGTACTTC
few | TRBJ2-3 | TRBD2 | TRBV20-1 | CSAAGTSGVSTDTQYF | TGCAGTGCTGCCGGGACTAGCGGGGTGAGCACAGATACGCAGTATTTT
- | TRBJ1-2 | TRBD1 | TRBV7-2 | CASSLLGQGNFYGYTF | TGTGCCAGCAGCTTATTAGGACAGGGCAACTTCTATGGCTACACCTTC
- | TRBJ2-6 | TRBD2 | TRBV28 | CASSLRLAGGLYSGANVLTF | TGTGCCAGCAGTTTAAGACTAGCGGGAGGACTATACTCTGGGGCCAACGTCCTGACTTTC
- | TRBJ2-5 | - | TRBV7-9 | CASSLEVFGARGTQYF | TGTGCCAGCAGCTTAGAGGTGTTTGGGGCCCGCGGGACCCAGTACTTC
- | TRBJ2-7 | TRBD1 | TRBV27 | CASSWGTGRYEQYF | TGTGCCAGCAGCTGGGGGACAGGAAGGTACGAGCAGTACTTC
- | TRBJ2-7 | - | TRBV2 | CASSRDGTTYEQYF | TGTGCCAGCAGTCGAGATGGGACAACCTACGAGCAGTACTTC
- | TRBJ2-3 | - | TRBV7-2 | CASSLDPLIGSTQYF | TGTGCCAGCAGCTTAGATCCCTTGATAGGGTCTACGCAGTATTTT
few | TRBJ2-3 | - | TRBV20-1 | CSARVRLGTDTQYF | TGCAGTGCTAGAGTACGGCTAGGCACAGATACGCAGTATTTT
- | TRBJ2-5 | - | TRBV29-1 | CSVGGRKQETQYF | TGCAGCGTTGGGGGCAGGAAGCAAGAGACCCAGTACTTC
- | TRBJ2-2 | TRBD2 | TRBV6-5 | CASSYSRGGLTGELFF | TGTGCCAGCAGTTACTCGCGGGGGGGCCTTACCGGGGAGCTGTTTTTT
few | TRBJ2-1 | - | TRBV7-9 | CASSLVGGYEQFF | TGTGCCAGCAGCTTAGTTGGTGGGTATGAGCAGTTCTTC
- | TRBJ2-3 | - | TRBV2 | CASRPPQGGSTDTQYF | TGTGCCAGCAGACCGCCTCAAGGGGGAAGCACAGATACGCAGTATTTT
few | TRBJ1-1 | - | TRBV7-9 | CASISGTEAFF | TGTGCCAGCATCTCCGGGACTGAAGCTTTCTTT
- | TRBJ2-3 | - | TRBV5-1 | CASSAVLAVGLLSSTDTQYF | TGCGCCAGCAGCGCAGTATTAGCGGTGGGGCTTCTGTCTAGCACAGATACGCAGTATTTT
- | TRBJ2-1 | TRBD1 | TRBV9 | CASSATGGARNEQFF | TGTGCCAGCAGCGCCACAGGGGGCGCGAGGAATGAGCAGTTCTTC
few | TRBJ2-3 | - | TRBV20-1 | CSARKSTDTQYF | TGCAGTGCTAGGAAGAGCACAGATACGCAGTATTTT
- | TRBJ1-2 | TRBD1 | TRBV10-3 | CAISESGDRTNYGYTF | TGTGCCATCAGTGAGTCGGGGGACAGGACTAACTATGGCTACACCTTC
- | TRBJ2-7 | - | TRBV5-4 | CASSLAKQTTYEQYF | TGTGCCAGCAGCTTGGCCAAACAGACTACCTACGAGCAGTACTTC
- | TRBJ1-2 | - | TRBV7-9 | CASSYIAVTYGHTF | TGTGCCAGCAGTTACATCGCCGTAACCTATGGCCACACCTTC
- | TRBJ2-7 | - | TRBV6-6 | CASGSLVRGYEQYF | TGTGCCAGCGGTTCCCTCGTAAGGGGCTACGAGCAGTACTTC
- | TRBJ1-5 | - | TRBV27 | CAISPLPTGARAQPQHF | TGTGCCATCAGTCCCCTCCCCACGGGGGCACGAGCTCAGCCCCAGCATTTT
- | TRBJ2-7 | - | TRBV4-3 | CASSPTLVPYEQYF | TGCGCCAGCAGCCCCACGCTGGTACCCTACGAGCAGTACTTC
many | TRBJ2-7 | - | TRBV28 | CASRGGPFYEQYF | TGTGCCAGCAGAGGGGGACCGTTCTACGAGCAGTACTTC
- | TRBJ2-7 | TRBD1 | TRBV6-2/TRBV6-3 | CASSKTGALGEQYF | TGTGCCAGCAGTAAGACAGGGGCGCTGGGGGAGCAGTACTTC
- | TRBJ2-2 | TRBD2 | TRBV20-1 | CSARRPRGGRRELFF | TGCAGTGCTAGAAGGCCGCGGGGGGGACGGAGGGAGCTGTTTTTT
few | TRBJ2-7 | - | TRBV29-1 | CSALEAYEQYF | TGCAGCGCCCTCGAGGCCTACGAGCAGTACTTC
- | TRBJ2-5 | TRBD1 | TRBV29-1 | CSVQTGGFQETQYF | TGCAGCGTACAGACAGGGGGCTTCCAAGAGACCCAGTACTTC
- | TRBJ2-4 | - | TRBV7-2 | CAGSLGGHPQNIQYF | TGTGCCGGCAGCTTAGGAGGCCATCCCCAAAACATTCAGTACTTC